The T cell receptor (beta chain) under discussion was sequenced for a study of cytomegalovirus exposure and HLA in healthy donors. Regarding the study as a whole: There were a few CMV-associated chains whose specificity for CMV antigens was confirmed in vitro. Later, an analysis showed that TCR beta chains associated with HLA were more clonally expanded than others that were equally common.

In the PCR, 60 Vbeta and 13 Jbeta primers were used. Produced via immunoSEQ multiplex PCR; TCRdb's table is partial and in-frame only. In all, the sample yields about 110,000 clones. About this clone: The antigen is unknown.

The clonotype originates from a middle-aged man in good health and CMV-seropositive. Sample: PBMCs.

The CDR3 sequence is CASSIRLNSNQPQHF. The CDR3 region has the DNA TGTGCCAGTAGTATAAGACTGAATAGCAATCAGCCCCAGCATTTT. The V call is TRBV19, the J call TRBJ1-5, with D hard to call. Germline CDR1 LNHDA, CDR2 SQIVND (reference sequence). The germline V and J ends were trimmed by 2 bases and 0 bases, with 8 bases remaining between them. This CDR3 spans 15 amino acids.